What follows are 23 T cell receptor beta chains derived from one specimen sequenced in a study of blood T cells in healthy people across ages. With a J-beta primer mix and a sample-barcoded 5' primer, a second PCR ran roughly 6 to 11 cycles. TCRdb reprocessed the 5' RACE reads with MiXCR, giving one entry per CDR3 protein. The data hold 1.5 million to 2 million distinct CDR3 sequences, with 39% observed a single time. Sequenced input: blood. The receptors were sampled from a human donor in good health.

This clonotype has a handful of counts. This chain connects TRBV20-1 to TRBJ2-1; D possibly corresponds to TRBD1 (5 bases). Germline lookup yields CDR1 DFQATT and CDR2 SNEGSKA (reference sequence). V lost 8 bases, J lost 1 base, and 12 bases lay in between. This CDR3 contains 13 residues. The CDR3 is CSFEKGSYNEQFF. The CDR3 nucleotides are TGCAGTTTCGAAAAGGGGTCCTACAATGAGCAGTTCTTC.

The chain has TRBV10-3 and TRBJ2-3, with 8 positions matching TRBD2. The V gene's germline CDR1 is ENHRY and CDR2 SYGVKD. The CDR3 consists of 15 residues. Trimming cost V 5 bases and J 4 bases; bases outside gene matches: 8. CDR3 in amino acids: CAISSSSGGADTQYF. DNA of the CDR3: TGTGCCATCAGTTCGAGCTCGGGAGGGGCAGATACGCAGTATTTT.

The CDR3 DNA follows: TGCAGTGTCCGGACTAGCGGGGACTCCTACAATGAGCAGTTCTTC. It translates to CSVRTSGDSYNEQFF. The chain carries TRBV20-1 and TRBJ2-1; TRBD2 aligns across 12 bases. Germline V CDR1 and CDR2: DFQATT, SNEGSKA (reference sequence). V trimming: 7 bases; J trimming: 0 bases; junction bases outside the gene matches: 4. This CDR3 comprises 15 residues.

This chain joins TRBV10-3 and TRBJ2-5, with D perhaps matching TRBD2 (5 bases). Germline values: CDR1 ENHRY, CDR2 SYGVKD. The CDR3 covers 13 residues. V was clipped by 0 bases and J by 11 bases, with 13 bases between them. The CDR3 DNA is TGTGCCATCAGTGAGTCGAACGGGGATGAGCAGTACTTC. It is translated as CAISESNGDEQYF.

This clonotype was observed a few times. The genes are TRBV20-1 and TRBJ1-2, with D possibly matching TRBD1 (5 bases). The CDR3 loop spans 13 amino acids. Germline CDR1 reads DFQATT; CDR2 reads SNEGSKA (reference sequence). Trimming stripped 5 bases from V and 4 bases from J, with 14 bases between. The CDR3 spells CSASTGGSYGYTF. The CDR3 coding sequence is TGCAGTGCTTCAACCGGGGGGTCCTATGGCTACACCTTC.

This clonotype was seen more than once but under ten times. The chain has TRBV4-1 and TRBJ1-1; D gene uncertain. Germline V gene sequence: CDR1 MGHRA, CDR2 YSYEKL. The CDR3 runs to 16 residues. The V gene lost 4 bases and the J gene lost 4 bases, with 19 bases spanning the gap. DNA for the CDR3: TGCGCCAGCAGCCCATATGTTGGGGTCACCACCACTGAAGCTTTCTTT. This sequence encodes CASSPYVGVTTTEAFF.

This chain connects TRBV20-1 to TRBJ1-2; no firm D call. Between the trimmed V and J ends, which lost 3 bases and 2 bases, there was a span of 16 bases. The CDR3 length is 15 residues. Germline V CDR1 and CDR2: DFQATT, SNEGSKA (reference sequence). Here the CDR3 reads CSASSVGRVNYGYTF. The CDR3 nucleotides are TGCAGTGCTAGTTCGGTTGGGAGGGTGAACTATGGCTACACCTTC.

As regards this clonotype: Relative to the germline gene, one junction end is altered; a read error may explain this. V usage is TRBV4-2 and J usage is TRBJ1-3, with 8 bases identical to TRBD1. This CDR3 is built from 17 residues. The germline CDR1 and CDR2 sequences are LGHNA and YNFKEQ. CDR3 DNA sequence: TGTGCCAGCAGCCAAGACCCCAGGGGGCGTATGGGAAACACCAGATATTTT. Protein: CASSQDPRGRMGNTRYF.

The CDR3 here is CASSRGGTLNYGYTF. CDR3 nucleotides: TGTGCCAGCAGCCGAGGGGGGACCCTTAACTATGGCTACACCTTC. The rearrangement joins TRBV6-5 to TRBJ1-2; tentatively, D is TRBD1 (6 bases). This CDR3 comprises 15 residues. Looked up from germline, CDR1 is MNHEY and CDR2 is SVGAGI. Trimming took 6 bases from V and 1 from J, leaving 15 bases between them.

This clonotype was found many times. The chain combines TRBV27 with TRBJ2-1; D is perhaps TRBD1 (6 bases). The CDR3 loop spans 15 amino acids. The germline V gene has CDR1 MNHEY and CDR2 SMNVEV (reference sequence). The ends were cut back, 0 bases at V and 8 bases at J, with 14 bases in the middle. The CDR3 here is CASSLSAGVMDEQFF. CDR3 in DNA: TGTGCCAGCAGTTTATCAGCAGGGGTGATGGATGAGCAGTTCTTC.

This clonotype was recorded at least ten times. This chain links TRBV27 with TRBJ1-1; D is perhaps TRBD1 (6 bases). The CDR3 runs to 15 residues. The V gene's germline CDR1 is MNHEY and CDR2 SMNVEV (reference sequence). V lost 5 bases to trimming and J lost 5 bases, with 18 bases between them. CDR3 residues: CASSPRGGRGTEAFF. The CDR3 bases are TGTGCCAGCAGTCCTCGAGGGGGGCGCGGGACTGAAGCTTTCTTT.

This chain joins TRBV7-2 and TRBJ2-7; TRBD1 or TRBD2 may be the D gene (5 bases each). With 2 bases removed from V and 2 bases from J, the gap between germline ends came to 13 bases. The CDR3 totals 15 residues. Per the germline V gene, CDR1 is SGHTA and CDR2 is FQGNSA. CDR3 sequence (DNA): TGTGCCAGCAGCTTACGGGACGGCTCGACCTACGAGCAGTACTTC. It codes for CASSLRDGSTYEQYF.

The rearrangement uses TRBV7-6 and TRBJ2-4, with TRBD1 matching over 9 bases. Near its end, the DNA agrees better with TRBJ2-7, so the J call may be wrong. Per germline, CDR1 SGHVS and CDR2 FNYEAQ. The CDR3 is 15 amino acids. CDR3 region: CASSLSGQGIYEQYF. For the CDR3, the DNA is TGTGCCAGCAGCTTAAGCGGACAGGGGATCTACGAGCAGTACTTC.

This clonotype was counted only a few times. The chain employs TRBV7-6 and TRBJ2-1, with 8 bases lining up with TRBD2. The CDR3 spans 18 residues. The germline V gene has CDR1 SGHVS and CDR2 FNYEAQ. V shed 1 base and J 0 bases; nucleotides not matched to a gene: 8. The CDR3 spells CASSLVTGGPPSYNEQFF. DNA for the CDR3: TGTGCCAGCAGCTTAGTAACGGGGGGGCCCCCCTCCTACAATGAGCAGTTCTTC.

The chain has TRBV2 and TRBJ2-7, with 8 bases matching TRBD2. This CDR3 is 14 amino acids long. J lost 3 bases, V lost 9 bases, and 10 bases had no gene match. Germline V gene data show CDR1 as SNHLY and CDR2 as FYNNEI. CDR3 in amino acids: CASTLGLDGYEQYF. The CDR3 nucleotides read TGTGCCAGTACATTGGGACTAGATGGCTACGAGCAGTACTTC.

The chain combines TRBV10-3 with TRBJ1-5; perhaps TRBD1 as D (5 bases). CDR1 is ENHRY, CDR2 SYGVKD, per germline. V lost 10 bases to trimming and J lost 1 base, with 14 bases between them. CDR3 length equals 14 residues. CDR3 region: CATGTPWSNQPQHF. CDR3 coding DNA: TGTGCCACGGGGACCCCTTGGAGCAATCAGCCCCAGCATTTT.

The chain links TRBV7-6 to TRBJ1-4, with 7 bases matching TRBD1. V trimming: 5 bases; J trimming: 7 bases; junction bases outside the gene matches: 10. This CDR3 contains 15 residues. Germline values: CDR1 SGHVS, CDR2 FNYEAQ. This CDR3 reads CASSGYRTGREKLFF. For the CDR3, the DNA is TGTGCCAGCAGCGGATATCGGACAGGACGTGAAAAACTGTTTTTT.

This chain connects TRBV6-6 to TRBJ1-1; D remains ambiguous. Germline V gene data show CDR1 as MNHNY and CDR2 as SVGAGI (reference sequence). V lost 7 bases and J 0 bases, leaving 15 bases between the germline ends. This CDR3 is 15 amino acids long. The CDR3 reads CASNQYGRMNTEAFF. Written as DNA, the CDR3 is TGTGCCAGCAACCAATATGGCAGAATGAACACTGAAGCTTTCTTT.

The chain uses TRBV4-1 and TRBJ1-2, with D possibly matching TRBD1 (5 bases). The germline V and J ends were trimmed by 1 base and 4 bases, with 13 bases remaining between them. The germline V gene encodes CDR1 MGHRA and CDR2 YSYEKL. CDR3 length equals 15 residues. The CDR3, as DNA: TGCGCCAGCAGCCAAGGGGACTCTACTGCCTATGGCTACACCTTC. Amino acid sequence: CASSQGDSTAYGYTF.

This clonotype was picked up a small number of times. The chain combines TRBV7-2 with TRBJ2-7; TRBD1 matches at 8 bases. CDR1 and CDR2 (germline): SGHTA, FQGNSA. This CDR3 has 15 residues. V gave up 5 bases and J gave up 7 bases; unmatched junction bases: 13. The CDR3 loop reads CASSTEGTGVLEQYF. In DNA form, the CDR3 reads TGTGCCAGCAGCACCGAGGGGACAGGAGTTTTGGAGCAGTACTTC.

This clonotype was recorded at least ten times. This rearrangement joins TRBV15 to TRBJ1-5; 7 bases are a match to TRBD1. Germline V gives CDR1 LNHNV, CDR2 YYDKDF (reference sequence). This CDR3 comprises 16 residues. With 1 base clipped from V and 0 bases from J, the junction kept 3 bases outside the gene matches. The CDR3 is CATSRARQGSNQPQHF. DNA of the CDR3: TGTGCCACCAGCAGAGCACGACAGGGTAGCAATCAGCCCCAGCATTTT.

This clonotype appeared a few times. The rearrangement uses TRBV29-1 and TRBJ1-2; a weak D match, TRBD1 (6 bases). V was pared by 7 bases and J by 7 bases, with 19 bases between. CDR1 is SQVTM, CDR2 ANQGSEA, per germline. This CDR3 is 13 amino acids long. The CDR3 DNA reads TGCAGCGGCTCCCTGATGAGGGGGGTTGGCTACACCTTC. Its translation: CSGSLMRGVGYTF.

The table lists this clonotype with a few counts. The chain combines TRBV27 with TRBJ1-2; D may be TRBD1 (5 bases). This CDR3 is 15 amino acids long. V was shortened by 3 bases and J by 7 bases, with 18 bases between the two germline ends. Germline V gives CDR1 MNHEY, CDR2 SMNVEV (reference sequence). The CDR3 region is CASSFFAGRGSGYTF. CDR3 DNA: TGTGCCAGCAGTTTCTTTGCAGGGCGCGGATCTGGCTACACCTTC.